This paragraph covers one T cell receptor beta chain sequence. The antigen is not known. Using immunoSEQ multiplex PCR, the repertoire was profiled, and TCRdb retains in-frame clones only, with some absent. The sample carries hundreds of thousands of clones, 95% to 97% recorded once. This sample was included in a study of shared clonotypes between healthy human individuals. As for the study in general: The study used three CD4 naive, three CD4 memory, two CD8 naive and one CD8 memory plate per donor.

CDR1 MNHEY and CDR2 SMNVEV come from the germline V gene (reference sequence). The CDR3 is 14 residues long. Deletions cut 2 bases from V and 3 bases from J, with 11 bases between. Findings of the study overall: Shared clonotypes across all four donors exceeded non-shared ones in generation probability.

The naive CD8 population came from CD45RO-negative cells selected for CCR7, without terminally differentiated effector memory CD45RA+ cells. The chain employs TRBV27 and TRBJ2-7, with D hard to call. The specimen sequenced was naive CD8+ T cells sorted from blood. The receptor was derived from a woman aged 30 to 39 in good health. This chain's CDR3 is CASSLRHTGYEQYF. DNA for the CDR3: TGTGCCAGCAGTTTAAGGCATACCGGCTACGAGCAGTACTTC.